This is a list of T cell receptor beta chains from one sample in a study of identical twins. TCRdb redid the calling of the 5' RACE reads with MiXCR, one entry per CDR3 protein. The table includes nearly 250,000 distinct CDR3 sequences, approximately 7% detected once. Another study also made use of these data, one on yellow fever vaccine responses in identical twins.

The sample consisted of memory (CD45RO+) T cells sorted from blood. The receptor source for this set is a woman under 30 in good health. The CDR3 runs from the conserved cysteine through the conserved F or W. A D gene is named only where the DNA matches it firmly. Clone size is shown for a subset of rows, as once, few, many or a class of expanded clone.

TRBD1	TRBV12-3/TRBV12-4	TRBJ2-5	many	TGTGCCAGCAGTGGACCGGGACAGGGAGTTTCGCGGAGAGCTGAGACCCAGTACTTC	CASSGPGQGVSRRAETQYF
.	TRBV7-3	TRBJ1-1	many	TGTGCCAGCAGCAGGGACGGCTTCTGGAACACTGAAGCTTTCTTT	CASSRDGFWNTEAFF
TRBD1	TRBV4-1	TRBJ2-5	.	TGCGCCAGCTCTGCAGGGGGAAGCTTCCAAGAGACCCAGTACTTC	CASSAGGSFQETQYF
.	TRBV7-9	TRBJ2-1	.	TGTGCCAGCAGCTTAAAAGGGATGTCCTACAATGAGCAGTTCTTC	CASSLKGMSYNEQFF
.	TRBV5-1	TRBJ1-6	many	TGCGCCAGCAGCTTGGAGGGGTTGAATAATTCACCCCTCCACTTT	CASSLEGLNNSPLHF
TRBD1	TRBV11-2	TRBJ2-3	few	TGTGCCAGCAGCTTTGGAGGTCCCGGGACAGGGATCGGTACGCAGTATTTT	CASSFGGPGTGIGTQYF
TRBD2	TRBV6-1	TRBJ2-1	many	TGTGCCAGCAGGGCTACCGGGACTAACTATGAGCAGTTCTTC	CASRATGTNYEQFF
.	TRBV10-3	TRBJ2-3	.	TGTGCCATCAGTGATGGTAGGCAAGATACGCAGTATTTT	CAISDGRQDTQYF
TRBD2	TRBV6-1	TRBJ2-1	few	TGTGCCAGCAGTGCCCCTAGCGGGGGGGGACCTACCAATGAGCAGTTCTTC	CASSAPSGGGPTNEQFF
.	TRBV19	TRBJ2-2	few	TGTGCCAGTAGCGAGGGACACCTTGCAACCGGGGAGCTGTTTTTT	CASSEGHLATGELFF
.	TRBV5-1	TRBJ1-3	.	TGCGCCAGCAGCTTGGGGCAGGATCTTAACACCATATATTTT	CASSLGQDLNTIYF
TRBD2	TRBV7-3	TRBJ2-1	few	TGTGCCAGCAGCGAAACTAGCGACCACAATGAGCAGTTCTTC	CASSETSDHNEQFF
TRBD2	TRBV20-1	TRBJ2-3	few	TGCAGTGCTAGAGTTCGACTAGCGGGGCCTCGCACAGATACGCAGTATTTT	CSARVRLAGPRTDTQYF
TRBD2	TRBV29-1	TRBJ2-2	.	TGCAGCTTTCGCGGGAGTAACACCGGGGAGCTGTTTTTT	CSFRGSNTGELFF
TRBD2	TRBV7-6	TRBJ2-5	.	TGTGCCAGCAGCCGCACTAGCGGGAGGCCCCTTGGGACCCAGTACTTC	CASSRTSGRPLGTQYF
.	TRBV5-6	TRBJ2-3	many	TGTGCCAGCAGCTGGGACTCCGGCGGGCCGCAGTATTTT	CASSWDSGGPQYF
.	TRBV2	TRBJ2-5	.	TGTGCCAGCACTGAAACCTTCTGGCAGAACCCCCGCGACCACTTCCGCTGTCAAGTCCAGTACTTC	CASTETFWQNPRDHFRCQVQYF
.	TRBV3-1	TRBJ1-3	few	TGTGCCAGCAGCCAAGAACAGTTTTCCGGAAACACCATATATTTT	CASSQEQFSGNTIYF
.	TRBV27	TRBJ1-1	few	TGTGCCAGCAGTTTGCACGGGGTGAACACTGAAGCTTTCTTT	CASSLHGVNTEAFF
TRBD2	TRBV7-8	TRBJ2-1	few	TGTGCCAGCAGCTTAGCGCGTAGTAGCGGGGGGGTTGGGGATGAGCAGTTCTTC	CASSLARSSGGVGDEQFF
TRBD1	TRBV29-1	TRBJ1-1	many	TGCAGCGTCCAAACAGGGGTTGGTTCATGGGACACTGAAGCTTTCTTT	CSVQTGVGSWDTEAFF
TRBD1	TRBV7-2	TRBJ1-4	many	TGTGCCAGCAGCCTATTGTCCGGGACAGGGGGAAAACTGTTTTTT	CASSLLSGTGGKLFF
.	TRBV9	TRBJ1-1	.	TGTGCCAGCAGCGTAGAGCCGTTCATGAACACTGAAGCTTTCTTT	CASSVEPFMNTEAFF
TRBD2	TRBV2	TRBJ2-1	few	TGTGCCATCTGTCCCGGGACTAGCGGTGCCTTGGGGGGCAATGAGCAGTTCTTC	CAICPGTSGALGGNEQFF
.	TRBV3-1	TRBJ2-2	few	TGTGCCAGCAGCCAAGGAGGGAGTTACACCGGGGAGCTGTTTTTT	CASSQGGSYTGELFF
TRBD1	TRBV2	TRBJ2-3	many	TGTGCCATCCCGAGGGGGCGCTCGGTGCTAGATACGCAGTATTTT	CAIPRGRSVLDTQYF
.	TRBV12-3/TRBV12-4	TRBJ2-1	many	TGTGCCAGCAGCCGCCCTGGGTGGTATGAGCAGTTCTTC	CASSRPGWYEQFF
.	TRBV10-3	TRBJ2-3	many	TGTGCCATCAGTGACGGTGGAGATACGCAGTATTTT	CAISDGGDTQYF
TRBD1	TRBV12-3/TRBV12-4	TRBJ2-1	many	TGTGCCAGCAGTTTAGCAGGGACAGGGGGCAATGAGCAGTTCTTC	CASSLAGTGGNEQFF
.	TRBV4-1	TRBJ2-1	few	TGCGCCAGCAGCCAAGATCTAGGTGAGCAGTTCTTC	CASSQDLGEQFF
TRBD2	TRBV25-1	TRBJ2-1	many	TGTGCCAGCAGTGAAAGCGGGAGGGCCGGAAATGAGCAGTTCTTC	CASSESGRAGNEQFF
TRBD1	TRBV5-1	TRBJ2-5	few	TGCGCCAGCAGCAAGGGGACAGGGGGCTTCCAAGAGACCCAGTACTTC	CASSKGTGGFQETQYF
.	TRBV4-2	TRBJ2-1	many	TGTGCCAGCAGCCAGTTTAGCGAGAACAATGAGCAGTTCTTC	CASSQFSENNEQFF
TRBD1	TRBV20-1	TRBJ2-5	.	TGCAGTGCTAGACGGGGTTTGGGGACAGCAGAAGAGACCCAGTACTTC	CSARRGLGTAEETQYF
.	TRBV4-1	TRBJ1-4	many	TGCGCCAGCAGCCACCCCAGCCGGGTAAAGACTAATGAAAAACTGTTTTTT	CASSHPSRVKTNEKLFF
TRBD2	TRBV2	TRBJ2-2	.	TGTGCCAGCAGTGACAGGGGACTAGCGGGGAACACCGGGGAGCTGTTTTTT	CASSDRGLAGNTGELFF
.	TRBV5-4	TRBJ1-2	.	TGTGCCAGCAGGGAAAAGTCGGTGACTAACTATGGCTACACCTTC	CASREKSVTNYGYTF
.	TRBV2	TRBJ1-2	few	TGTGCCAGCACCCCTTGGGGCCCTAACTATGGCTACACCTTC	CASTPWGPNYGYTF
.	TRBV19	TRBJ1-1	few	TGTGCCAGTAGTGCGACAGACTCTGAAGCTTTCTTT	CASSATDSEAFF
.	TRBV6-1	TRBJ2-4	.	TGTGCCAGCAGGAACAGGGAAGGCAAAAACATTCAGTACTTC	CASRNREGKNIQYF